These 6 T cell receptor beta chains share one sample of origin, sequenced in a study of T cell repertoires in cytomegalovirus infection (dated by TCRdb to between 2019 and 2020). The meaning of the sample's treatment or condition label: in vitro stimulation with specific CMV peptide epitopes to enrich CMV-specific T cells. The instrument given in TCRdb is Illumina HiSeq 1500. Using fastp trimming at Q25 and MiXCR clonotype assembly, TCRdb reanalyzed the public sequencing data and kept in-frame beta chains. Entries are consolidated by CDR3 protein sequence, retaining the most common genes and DNA. Present in this sample are about 830,000 distinct CDR3 sequences, about 30% of which were seen just once. 9.5% to 15% of the sample is taken by the ten largest. The antigens of these receptors remain unknown. This specimen was cultured CD8+ T cells from PBMCs, taken from culture after CMV antigen stimulation. Receptors were obtained from a human donor in good health (CMV status not recorded). Some clones in this sample may be carry-over from other donors' samples.

This chain links TRBV7-3 with TRBJ2-7; 10 bases line up with TRBD1. The CDR3 covers 15 residues. In germline, CDR1 is SGHTA, CDR2 FQGTGA. The V segment lost 5 bases and the J segment 3 bases; nucleotides outside the gene matches: 7. CDR3 sequence (DNA): TGTGCCAGCAGCAGCCGGGACAGGGGAGGCTACGAGCAGTACTTC. Its protein is CASSSRDRGGYEQYF.

The sample holds a few counts of this clonotype. The chain has TRBV27 and TRBJ1-2; 9 positions agree with TRBD1. Germline V gives CDR1 MNHEY, CDR2 SMNVEV (reference sequence). This CDR3 is built from 15 residues. V dropped 4 bases and J dropped 7; count of bases not matched to a gene: 10. The CDR3 coding sequence is TGTGCCAGCAGTTCCTTCATACAGGGGGCCGTTGGCTACACCTTC. It specifies CASSSFIQGAVGYTF.

This clonotype was picked up many times. At one of its ends the junction is not consistent with the germline gene, which may arise from a read error. This chain joins TRBV7-7 and TRBJ1-4, with 10 nucleotides matching TRBD1. The CDR3 totals 17 residues. Germline V gene sequence: CDR1 SSHAT, CDR2 FNYEAQ (reference sequence). The CDR3 protein is CASSQDRGKITNEKLFF. The DNA of the CDR3 is TGTGCTAGCAGCCAGGACAGGGGGAAAATAACTAATGAAAAACTGTTTTTT.

The chain has TRBV7-6 and TRBJ2-4, with 11 bases aligning to TRBD2. Losses at the gene ends were 1 base for V and 0 bases for J; bases not matched to a gene: 5. CDR3 length equals 18 residues. Germline V CDR1 and CDR2: SGHVS, FNYEAQ. The CDR3 region has the DNA TGTGCCAGCAGCTTAGTGTCTAGCGGGGGGCTAGCCAAAAACATTCAGTACTTC. As protein: CASSLVSSGGLAKNIQYF.

The sample holds many counts of this clonotype. The CDR3 spells CASTLPKGSLNTGELFF. The CDR3 DNA sequence: TGTGCCAGCACCCTTCCTAAAGGTTCCCTAAACACCGGGGAGCTGTTTTTT. The rearrangement joins TRBV7-6 to TRBJ2-2; D uncertain. The germline V gene has CDR1 SGHVS and CDR2 FNYEAQ. This CDR3 has 17 amino acids. The ends were cut back, 7 bases at V and 2 bases at J, with 20 bases in the middle.

The V gene is TRBV6-2 or TRBV6-3, the J gene TRBJ2-1; possible D gene TRBD1, 6 bases. CDR3 length equals 15 residues. CDR1 is MNHEY and CDR2 is SVGEGT in the germline V gene. Trimming removed 2 bases at V and 5 bases at J, with 13 bases between. The CDR3 region has the DNA TGTGCCAGCAGTTACATACAGGGAGCTCACAATGAGCAGTTCTTC. Protein: CASSYIQGAHNEQFF.